This note documents a single T cell receptor (beta chain) sequence. Its binding antigen is unknown. Base-call qualities are not available, and no considerably larger clone is one nucleotide away. The CDR3 regions of human TCRbeta chains were analyzed by immunosequencing. The original pipeline was this. TCRs in the repertoires were matched against a reference library of SARS-CoV-2-specific TCRs that had been generated with the MIRA antigen-specificity platform. Breadth was defined as the fraction of unique TCRs that were SARS-CoV-2-associated, and depth was defined as the fraction of total T cells that were SARS-CoV-2-associated. Using the MIRA data, each spike-specific TCR was assigned both to the spike region to which the TCR was reactive and to a CD4 or CD8 class. Log10-transformed breadth and depth values were compared by one-way ANOVA with Sidak's multiple comparisons tests. TCRdb took over this immuneACCESS table, retaining in-frame rearrangements with V and J assigned. Such tables are incomplete; in checked studies, under half of the missing clones stem from an unresolved V gene, and the remainder is unexplained. V and J calls and clone size are those listed in that table; D and trimming were worked out from the DNA. Recorded for this sample are 180,000 or so clones; 85% to 90% of them occurred a single time. The top ten constitute roughly 4% of the sample.

These data belong to a study of T cell responses to AZD1222 COVID-19 vaccine (dated by TCRdb to about 2021). At the level of the whole study: TCR sequencing covered about 230 trial participants: 200 to 220 given two doses of AZD1222 and 26 given two doses of MenACWY control vaccine. Trial participants were enrolled into age subgroups of 18-55, 56-69 and 70-plus years, which contained approximately 150, 30 and 60 TCR-sequenced participants, respectively. What the work shows at the level of the full study, not this receptor alone: Only six or seven AZD1222 recipients were SARS-CoV-2 seropositive at baseline, limiting conclusions about previously exposed vaccinees. Spike-specific TCR breadth and depth rose significantly after two AZD1222 doses compared with day 0 and with MenACWY recipients. Reportedly, close to half of the unique spike-specific TCRs recognized epitopes lying outside the regions that are mutated in the B.1.351 and B.1.1.7 variants. Participants were mostly white British, with more females than males. The authors suggested clonal diversity may have been underestimated. The vaccine-associated CD4 TCRs covered the entire spike protein, and the dominant responses fell in regions 160-218 and 743-854. Because no day 14 peak-response samples were available, the repertoires could be characterized only after the peak T cell response. In the small 56-69-year group, the increase in depth fell short of significance, most likely because of low power.

Reading the label with the study, this specimen's time point is: about 28 days (+/-7) after the second vaccine dose. The treatment or condition label for this specimen denotes: meningococcal conjugate vaccine given as trial control. The vaccinee samples were drawn from two UK trials, COV001 and COV002, one of which was a single-blind randomized controlled phase 2/3 trial testing AZD1222 (ChAdOx1 nCoV-19) in healthy adults. Trial participant PBMC samples were collected at day 0 and day 28 after the second dose for TCRbeta chain sequencing. V is cut by 0 bases and J by 9 bases, and the space between the germline ends is 12 bases. CDR1 is given as KGHSH and CDR2 as LQKENI, both from the germline V gene. The CDR3 numbers 14 residues from cysteine through phenylalanine. Of all the DNA, just the CDR3 is kept, 42 bases in frame from base 1.

This TCR was recovered from an adult who received the MenACWY meningococcal vaccine as a control. This receptor chain uses TRBV18 and TRBJ1-5; there is no confident call for the D gene. The sequenced sample was peripheral blood, obtained 28 days after the second dose of the MenACWY control vaccine. The sequence in DNA is TGTGCCAGCTCACCACCATCGGCGCCGGGGCCCCAGCATTTT. It is translated as CASSPPSAPGPQHF.